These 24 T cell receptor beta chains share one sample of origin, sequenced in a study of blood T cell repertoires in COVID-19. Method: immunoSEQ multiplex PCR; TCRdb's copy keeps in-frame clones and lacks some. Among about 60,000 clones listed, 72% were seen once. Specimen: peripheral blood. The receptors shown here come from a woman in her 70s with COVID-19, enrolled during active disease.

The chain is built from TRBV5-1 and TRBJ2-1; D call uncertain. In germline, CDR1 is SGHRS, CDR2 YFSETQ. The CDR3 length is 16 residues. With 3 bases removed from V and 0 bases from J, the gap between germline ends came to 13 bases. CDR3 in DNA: TGCGCCAGCAGCTCCACTACCTCCAGCTCCTACAATGAGCAGTTCTTC. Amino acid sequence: CASSSTTSSSYNEQFF.

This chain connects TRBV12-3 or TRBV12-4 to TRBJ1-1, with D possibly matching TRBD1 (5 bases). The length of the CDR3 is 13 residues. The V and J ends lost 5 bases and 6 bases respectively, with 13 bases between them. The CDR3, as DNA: TGTGCCAGCAGTGACCTTCAGGGTTCTGAAGCTTTCTTT. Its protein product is CASSDLQGSEAFF.

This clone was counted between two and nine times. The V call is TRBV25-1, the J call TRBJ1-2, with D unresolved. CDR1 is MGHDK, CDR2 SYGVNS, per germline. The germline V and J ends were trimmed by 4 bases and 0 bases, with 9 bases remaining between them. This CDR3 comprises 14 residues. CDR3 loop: CASSGKSTNYGYTF. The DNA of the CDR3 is TGTGCCAGCAGTGGCAAGAGTACTAACTATGGCTACACCTTC.

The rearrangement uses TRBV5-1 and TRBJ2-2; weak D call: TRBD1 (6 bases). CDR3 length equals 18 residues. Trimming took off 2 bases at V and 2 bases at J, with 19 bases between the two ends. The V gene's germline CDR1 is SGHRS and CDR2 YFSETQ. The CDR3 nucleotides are TGCGCCAGCAGCTTCCTGGCCGGGACAAGAGGCAACACCGGGGAGCTGTTTTTT. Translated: CASSFLAGTRGNTGELFF.

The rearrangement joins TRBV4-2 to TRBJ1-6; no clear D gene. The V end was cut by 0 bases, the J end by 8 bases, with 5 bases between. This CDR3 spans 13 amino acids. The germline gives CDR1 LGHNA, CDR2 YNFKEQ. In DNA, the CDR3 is TGTGCCAGCAGCCAAGATAACTATTCACCCCTCCACTTT. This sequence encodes CASSQDNYSPLHF.

The CDR3 nucleotides are TGTGCCAGCAGGCAACTAGCGAGCGGGGAGACCCAGTACTTC. This translates into CASRQLASGETQYF. V usage is TRBV2 and J usage is TRBJ2-5, with 7 bases lining up with TRBD2. Per the germline V gene, CDR1 is SNHLY and CDR2 is FYNNEI. The CDR3 is made up of 14 amino acids. With V trimmed by 6 bases and J by 5 bases, 9 bases remained unmatched. Based on the CDR3 plus reference TRBV2 and TRBJ2-5, the full variable domain is EPEVTQTPSHQVTQMGQEVILRCVPISNHLYFYWYRQILGQKVEFLVSFYNNEISEKSEIFDDQFSVERPDGSNFTLKIRSTKLEDSAMYFCASRQLASGETQYFGPGTRLLVL.

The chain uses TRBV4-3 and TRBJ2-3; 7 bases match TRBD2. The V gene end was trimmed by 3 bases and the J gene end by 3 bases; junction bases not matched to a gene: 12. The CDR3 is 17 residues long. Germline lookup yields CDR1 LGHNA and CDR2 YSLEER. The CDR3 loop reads CASSHGGRGRTTDTQYF. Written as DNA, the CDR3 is TGCGCCAGCAGCCACGGGGGGAGAGGACGAACGACAGATACGCAGTATTTT.

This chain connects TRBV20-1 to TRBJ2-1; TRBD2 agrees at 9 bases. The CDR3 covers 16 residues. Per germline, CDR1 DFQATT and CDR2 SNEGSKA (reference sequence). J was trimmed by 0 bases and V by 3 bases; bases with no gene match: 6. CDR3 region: CSASPSGDFSYNEQFF. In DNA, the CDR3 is TGCAGTGCTAGTCCTAGCGGGGACTTCTCCTACAATGAGCAGTTCTTC.

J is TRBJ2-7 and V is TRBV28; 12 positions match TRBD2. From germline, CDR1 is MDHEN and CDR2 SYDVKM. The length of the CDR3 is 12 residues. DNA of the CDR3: TGTGCCAGCAGTTCAGGACTAGCGGGAACCTTCGTC. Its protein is CASSSGLAGTFV.

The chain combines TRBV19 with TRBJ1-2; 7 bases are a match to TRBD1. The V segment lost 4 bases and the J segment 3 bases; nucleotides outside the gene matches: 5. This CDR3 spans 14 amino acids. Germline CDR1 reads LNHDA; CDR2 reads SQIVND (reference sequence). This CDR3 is CASSKPGQHYGYTF. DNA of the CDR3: TGTGCCAGTAGTAAACCGGGACAGCACTATGGCTACACCTTC. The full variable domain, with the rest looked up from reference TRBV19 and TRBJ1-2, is DGGITQSPKYLFRKEGQNVTLSCEQNLNHDAMYWYRQDPGQGLRLIYYSQIVNDFQKGDIAEGYSVSREKKESFPLTVTSAQKNPTAFYLCASSKPGQHYGYTFGSGTRLTVV.

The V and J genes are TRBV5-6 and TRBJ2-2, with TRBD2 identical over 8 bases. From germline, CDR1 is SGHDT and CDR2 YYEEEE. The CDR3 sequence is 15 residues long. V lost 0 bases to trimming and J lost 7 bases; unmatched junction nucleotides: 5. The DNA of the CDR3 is TGTGCCAGCAGCTTGGCCGGGAGGGTTGGCGGGGAGCTGTTTTTT. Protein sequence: CASSLAGRVGGELFF.

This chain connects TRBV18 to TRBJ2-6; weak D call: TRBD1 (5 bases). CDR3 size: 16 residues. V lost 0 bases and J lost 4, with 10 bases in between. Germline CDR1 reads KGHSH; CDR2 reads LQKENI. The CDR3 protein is CASSPPLGQGANVLTF. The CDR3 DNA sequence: TGTGCCAGCTCACCACCCTTGGGGCAAGGGGCCAACGTCCTGACTTTC. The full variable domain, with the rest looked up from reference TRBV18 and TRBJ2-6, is NAGVMQNPRHLVRRRGQEARLRCSPMKGHSHVYWYRQLPEEGLKFMVYLQKENIIDESGMPKERFSAEFPKEGPSILRIQQVVRGDSAAYFCASSPPLGQGANVLTFGAGSRLTVL.

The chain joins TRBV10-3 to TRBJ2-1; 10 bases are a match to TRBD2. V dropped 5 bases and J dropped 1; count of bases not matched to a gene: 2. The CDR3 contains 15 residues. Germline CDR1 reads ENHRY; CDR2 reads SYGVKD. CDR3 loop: CAISLLAGSYNEQFF. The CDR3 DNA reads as TGTGCCATCAGTCTACTAGCGGGGTCCTACAATGAGCAGTTCTTC.

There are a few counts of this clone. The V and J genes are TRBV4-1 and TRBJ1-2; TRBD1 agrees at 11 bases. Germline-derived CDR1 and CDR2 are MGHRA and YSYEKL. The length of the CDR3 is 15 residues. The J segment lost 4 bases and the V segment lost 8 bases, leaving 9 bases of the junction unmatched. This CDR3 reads CASLATGTGGYGYTF. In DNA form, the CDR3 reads TGCGCCAGCTTAGCCACAGGGACAGGGGGCTATGGCTACACCTTC.

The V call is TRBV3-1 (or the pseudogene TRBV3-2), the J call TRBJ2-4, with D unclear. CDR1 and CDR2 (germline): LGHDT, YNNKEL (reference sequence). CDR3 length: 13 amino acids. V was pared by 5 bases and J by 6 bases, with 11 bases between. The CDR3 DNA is TGTGCCAGCAGCTCTGGAGTCAGAAACATTCAGTACTTC. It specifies CASSSGVRNIQYF.

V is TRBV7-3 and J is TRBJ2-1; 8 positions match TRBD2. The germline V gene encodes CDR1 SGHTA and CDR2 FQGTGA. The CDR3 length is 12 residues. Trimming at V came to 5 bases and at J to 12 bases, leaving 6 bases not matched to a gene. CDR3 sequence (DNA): TGTGCCAGCAGCCGGAGCGGGACTAGGCAGTTCTTC. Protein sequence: CASSRSGTRQFF.

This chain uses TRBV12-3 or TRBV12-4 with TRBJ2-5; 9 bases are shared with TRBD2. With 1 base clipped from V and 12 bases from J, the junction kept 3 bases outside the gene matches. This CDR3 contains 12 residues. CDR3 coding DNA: TGTGCCAGCAGTTTAGTTCCTAGCGGGGAGTACTTC. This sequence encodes CASSLVPSGEYF.

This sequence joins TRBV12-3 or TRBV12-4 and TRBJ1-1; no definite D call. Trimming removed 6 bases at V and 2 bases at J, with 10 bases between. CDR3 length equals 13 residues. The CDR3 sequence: CASSFQANTEAFF. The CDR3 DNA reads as TGTGCCAGCAGCTTCCAGGCTAACACTGAAGCTTTCTTT.

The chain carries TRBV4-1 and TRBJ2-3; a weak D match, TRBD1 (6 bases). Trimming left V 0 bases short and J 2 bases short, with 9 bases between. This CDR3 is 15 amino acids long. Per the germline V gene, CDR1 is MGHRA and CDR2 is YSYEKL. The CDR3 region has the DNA TGCGCCAGCAGCCAAGATTGGGGGCCCACAGATACGCAGTATTTT. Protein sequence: CASSQDWGPTDTQYF.

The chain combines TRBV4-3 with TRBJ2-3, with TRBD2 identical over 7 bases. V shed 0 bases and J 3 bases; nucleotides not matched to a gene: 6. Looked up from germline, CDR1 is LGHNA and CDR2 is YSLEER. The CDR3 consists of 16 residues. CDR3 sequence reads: CASSQDLQRETDTQYF. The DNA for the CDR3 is TGCGCCAGCAGCCAAGATTTACAGCGGGAAACAGATACGCAGTATTTT.

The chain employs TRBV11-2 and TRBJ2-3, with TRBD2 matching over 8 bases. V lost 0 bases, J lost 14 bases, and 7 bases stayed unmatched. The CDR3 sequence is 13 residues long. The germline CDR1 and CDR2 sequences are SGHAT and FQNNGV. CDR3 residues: CASSLDPGLVPYF. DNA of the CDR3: TGTGCCAGCAGCTTAGACCCGGGACTAGTTCCGTATTTT.

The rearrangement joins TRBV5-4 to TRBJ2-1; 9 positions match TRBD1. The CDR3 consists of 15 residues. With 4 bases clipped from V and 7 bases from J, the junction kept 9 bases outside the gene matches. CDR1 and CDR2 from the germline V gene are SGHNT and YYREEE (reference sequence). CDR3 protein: CASSAGQGGVNEQFF. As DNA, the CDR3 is TGTGCCAGCAGCGCGGGACAGGGAGGTGTTAATGAGCAGTTCTTC.

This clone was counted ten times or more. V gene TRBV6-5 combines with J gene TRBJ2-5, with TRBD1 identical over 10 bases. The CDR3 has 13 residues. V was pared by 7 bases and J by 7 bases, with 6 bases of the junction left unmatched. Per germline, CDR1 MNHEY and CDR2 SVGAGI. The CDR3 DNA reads TGTGCCAGCAACCGACAGGGGGCGAGGACCCAGTACTTC. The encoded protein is CASNRQGARTQYF.

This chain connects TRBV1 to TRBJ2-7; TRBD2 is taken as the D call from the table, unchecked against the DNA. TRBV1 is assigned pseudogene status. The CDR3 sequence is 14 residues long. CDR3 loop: CTSSQEGSRREQYV. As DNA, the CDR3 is TGCACCAGCAGCCAAGAGGGGTCAAGGAGGGAGCAGTACGTC.